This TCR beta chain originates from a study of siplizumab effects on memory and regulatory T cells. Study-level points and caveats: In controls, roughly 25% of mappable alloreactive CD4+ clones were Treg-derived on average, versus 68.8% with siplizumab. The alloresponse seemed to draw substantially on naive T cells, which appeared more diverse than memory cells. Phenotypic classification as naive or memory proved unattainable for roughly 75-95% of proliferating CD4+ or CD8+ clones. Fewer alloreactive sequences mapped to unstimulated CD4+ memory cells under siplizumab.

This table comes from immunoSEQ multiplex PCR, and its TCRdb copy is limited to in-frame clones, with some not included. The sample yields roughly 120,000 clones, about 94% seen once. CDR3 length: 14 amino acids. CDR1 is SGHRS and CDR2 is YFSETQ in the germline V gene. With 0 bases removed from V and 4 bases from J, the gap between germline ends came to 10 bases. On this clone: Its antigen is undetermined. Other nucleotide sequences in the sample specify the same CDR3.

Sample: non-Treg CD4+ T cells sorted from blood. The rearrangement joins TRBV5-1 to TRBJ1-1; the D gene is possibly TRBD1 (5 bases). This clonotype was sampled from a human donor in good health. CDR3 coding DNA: TGCGCCAGCAGCTTGGTGGCCGGGGGCACTGAAGCTTTCTTT. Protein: CASSLVAGGTEAFF.